This TCR beta chain was captured in a study of OX40 agonist ivuxolimab in advanced cancers. Background for the entire study: Ivuxolimab was a fully human IgG2 agonistic monoclonal antibody targeting the costimulatory receptor OX40 (CD134). A male proportion of nearly 85% and a mean age of 60 years, ranging from about 23 to 79, were recorded for the dose-escalation cohort. The purpose of peripheral TCRbeta sequencing was to test whether ivuxolimab changed TCR sequence diversity and led to clonal T-cell expansion. The paper describes the monotherapy dose-escalation part (N of about 57 patients) of the phase I trial of ivuxolimab. Intravenous ivuxolimab was administered to patients every 2 weeks at six dose levels: 0.01, 0.1, 0.3, 1.5, 3 and 10 mg/kg. Partial responses occurred in three dose-escalation patients, of whom one had hepatocellular carcinoma and two had cutaneous melanoma. Prior anti-PD-1, anti-PD-L1 or anti-CTLA-4 therapy was permitted, and checkpoint inhibitors had been received by 30% to 40% of dose-escalation patients. Of the approximately 54 dose-escalation patients, hepatocellular carcinoma was present in roughly 19, melanoma in around 15, renal cell carcinoma in 9 and head and neck cancer in 9.

The CDR3 runs 13 residues from the cysteine to the phenylalanine. Only the CDR3 region is kept as DNA, spanning 39 bases read in frame from base 1. At the junction V is shortened by 4 bases and J by 3 bases, with 9 bases in between. The germline V gene (reference sequence) sets CDR1 to SEHNR and CDR2 to FQNEAQ. Broad study findings and their caveats: At doses from 0.1 to 3.0 mg/kg, clonal expansion was seen in both CD4+ and CD8+ blood T cells between baseline and week 6. After ivuxolimab, more expanded clones were found on average in CD8+ T cells than in CD4+ T cells. Antigen specificity was not determined for the clonally expanded peripheral T cells. In partial responders in the 0.1-3.0 mg/kg groups, normalized peripheral clonal expansion was found to be among the lowest, especially among CD8+ T cells. Low levels of normalized T-cell clonal expansion were also seen in some patients who did not respond.

Patients with autoimmune disease history or receiving systemic immunosuppression were excluded from the trial. Peripheral blood for TCR sequencing was drawn from every dose cohort at baseline, at cycle 4 day 1 and at cycle 7 day 1. Samples came from an open-label, multicenter, first-in-human phase I dose-escalation trial of ivuxolimab. The trial enrolled adults with locally advanced or metastatic head and neck squamous cell, hepatocellular, melanoma or renal cell carcinoma. CD4+ and CD8+ T cells were sorted separately from peripheral blood before TCR sequencing. Genomic DNA was isolated from the sorted cells so that the TCRbeta CDR3 region could be sequenced. The immunoSEQ Assay was used for sequencing of TCRbeta CDR3 regions. This is the immuneACCESS table as TCRdb keeps it, with only in-frame sequences that have V and J called. A part of the clones is gone; compared with another copy, unresolved V genes explain less than half, and the rest is unexplained. The sample profile shows approximately 74,000 clones; approximately 90% of them were found once. About 5.5% of the sample goes to the ten largest clones.

As concerns this clone: There is no known antigen for this receptor. One base away there is no much larger clone; base qualities are not given.

The sequence was collected from an adult with an advanced solid tumor such as melanoma, head and neck, liver or kidney cancer. The chain links TRBV7-9 with TRBJ2-5; the D region possibly corresponds to TRBD1 (6 bases align). The sample consisted of CD4+ or CD8+ T cells sorted from blood, taken in a trial of the OX40 agonist ivuxolimab. For the CDR3, the sequence is CASSSTGEETQYF. The nucleotides read TGTGCCAGCAGCTCGACAGGAGAAGAGACCCAGTACTTC.